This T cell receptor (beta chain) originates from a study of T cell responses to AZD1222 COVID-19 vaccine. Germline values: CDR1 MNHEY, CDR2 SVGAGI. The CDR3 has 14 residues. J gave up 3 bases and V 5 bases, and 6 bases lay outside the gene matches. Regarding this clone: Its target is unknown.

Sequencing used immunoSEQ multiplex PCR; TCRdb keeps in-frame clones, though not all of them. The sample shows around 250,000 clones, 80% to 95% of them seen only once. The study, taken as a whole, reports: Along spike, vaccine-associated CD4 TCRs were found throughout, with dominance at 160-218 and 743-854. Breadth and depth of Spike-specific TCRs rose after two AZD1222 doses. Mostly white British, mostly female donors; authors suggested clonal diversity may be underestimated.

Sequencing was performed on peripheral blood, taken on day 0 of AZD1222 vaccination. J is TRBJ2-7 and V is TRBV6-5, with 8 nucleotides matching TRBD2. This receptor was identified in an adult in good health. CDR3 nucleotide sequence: TGTGCCAGCAGTCCCACTAGCGGCGGCTACGAGCAGTACTTC. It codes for CASSPTSGGYEQYF.